This T cell receptor (beta chain) is drawn from a study of shared clonotypes between healthy human individuals. Whole-study results and caveats: With few donors, the genetic and exposure-history diversity represented was limited. Non-shared clonotypes displayed generation probabilities falling below those of clonotypes present in all four donors.

Trimming shortened V by 7 bases and J by 0 bases, and 11 bases separated the two germline ends. In germline, CDR1 is MNHNS, CDR2 SASEGT. The CDR3 loop spans 14 amino acids. CD45RO-negative cells were positively selected for CCR7, leaving out terminally differentiated effector memory CD45RA+ cells. A remark on this clone: Its antigen is currently unknown.

The authors ran the assay at deep level. Over several immunoSEQ plates, each subset's genomic DNA was distributed in even portions. Generated by immunoSEQ multiplex PCR, the TCRdb table keeps only in-frame clones and is missing some. The sample holds more than 600,000 clones, about 90% seen once. Sequencing was done on a sample of naive CD8+ T cells sorted from blood. This chain connects TRBV6-1 to TRBJ2-3; D is possibly TRBD2 (5 bases). The sequence came from a man aged 25-45 years in good health. DNA for the CDR3: TGTGCCAGCAAAGCGAGGACTAGCACAGATACGCAGTATTTT. Its protein is CASKARTSTDTQYF.